This TCR beta chain was documented in a study of T cell changes during pregnancy in multiple sclerosis. Data came from immunoSEQ multiplex PCR; TCRdb stores just in-frame clones and leaves some out. The repertoire holds over 55,000 clones, with 85% to 90% as singletons. This clone was detected a few times. CDR1 KGHSH and CDR2 LQKENI come from the germline V gene. Between the trimmed V and J ends, which lost 2 bases and 4 bases, there was a span of 8 bases. The CDR3 has 13 amino acids. Sample: peripheral blood from another person, used as feeder cells. The rearrangement joins TRBV18 to TRBJ1-2; D remains unclear. This sequence originates from a human donor whose cells served as feeder cells for cultures in a pregnancy study. This CDR3 is CASSPDGSYGYTF. As DNA, the CDR3 is TGTGCCAGCTCACCAGACGGGAGCTATGGCTACACCTTC.